The clone carrying this TCR beta chain has more than one count but fewer than ten. These data originate in a study of patients and donors after allogeneic stem cell transplantation. The CDR3 has 14 residues. Germline loops: CDR1 DFQATT, CDR2 SNEGSKA (reference sequence). Trimming cost V 6 bases and J 4 bases, with 16 bases left between them. MiXCR was run by TCRdb on the RT-PCR reads, yielding one entry per CDR3 protein. The table has around 240,000 distinct CDR3 sequences, less than 15% seen once; the top ten hold around a tenth. Sequences were obtained from blood, either unsorted or a sorted T cell fraction (not recorded which). The receptor was derived from a human donor who was either an allogeneic HSCT recipient or a stem cell or donor lymphocyte infusion donor (not recorded which). It is not recorded whose cells these are; they may come from a transplant donor. The chain recombines TRBV20-1 with TRBJ1-5; no clear D gene. CDR3: CSAPDVKPNQPQHF. In nucleotides, the CDR3 is TGCAGTGCCCCGGACGTGAAACCGAATCAGCCCCAGCATTTT.